The sequence of this TCR beta chain was determined in a study of blood T cell repertoires in COVID-19. Whole-study context: The United States, Italy and Spain supplied acute and convalescent COVID-19 samples. T cells, B-cell-depleted T cells, or PBMCs supplied cDNA or gDNA.

Germline-derived CDR1 and CDR2 are MGHDK and SYGVNS. This CDR3 contains 14 residues. Trimming removed 2 bases at V and 4 bases at J, with 12 bases between. In the study's own analysis: Amplification from reference gene primers served as the basis for estimated nucleated cell counts. Measured with immunoSEQ multiplex PCR; TCRdb has only the in-frame clones, and not every one. V and J calls and clone size are given by that table; D and trimming were obtained from the DNA. The sample includes around 210,000 clones, 88% of them seen just once. Sequencing used peripheral blood. J is TRBJ2-7 and V is TRBV25-1; D gene ambiguous. The receptor was isolated from a man between 18 and 29 years old with active or convalescent COVID-19. CDR3 sequence: CASSERTLPYEQYF. DNA for the CDR3: TGTGCCAGCAGTGAACGAACCCTACCGTACGAGCAGTACTTC.